The clone carrying this TCR beta chain has a handful of counts. The antigen is unknown. This entry comes from a study of response to subunit inactivated influenza vaccine. Findings and limits, study-wide: Each seasonal flu vaccination may recruit only limited new T cells, authors suggested.

Looked up from germline, CDR1 is MDHEN and CDR2 is SYDVKM. The CDR3 totals 13 residues. Between the trimmed V and J ends, which lost 7 bases and 0 bases, there was a span of 7 bases. MiXCR, applied by TCRdb to the RT-PCR reads, yields one record per CDR3 protein. The top ten clones hold 1.5% to 2% of a sample with about 520,000 distinct CDR3 sequences, around 25% of them seen once. Sequenced here: CD4+ T cells sorted from PBMCs, sampled less than 6 days after vaccination. This chain links TRBV28 with TRBJ1-5; D not certain. The clonotype was recovered from a man aged 50-59 years who received an inactivated influenza vaccine. In DNA form, the CDR3 reads TGTGCCAGCACTGGCAATAGCAATCAGCCCCAGCATTTT. As protein: CASTGNSNQPQHF.